This record looks at one T cell receptor (beta chain) sequence and its context. Its specificity is unknown. Per germline, CDR1 SGHDN and CDR2 FVKESK. This CDR3 is built from 14 residues. The V end lost 4 bases, the J end lost 4 bases, and 13 bases lay between the germline ends. The sorted regulatory T cells were CD4+, CD25-high and CD127-low, with genomic DNA sequenced. The data derive from a study of regulatory and conventional T cells in RAG deficiency. Study findings and constraints: Omenn patients showed >90% Treg-Tconv overlap and shorter CDR3 lengths. Sorted Omenn CD25-high CD127-low cells may not be bona fide Tregs.

Libraries were prepared by immunoSEQ multiplex PCR; TCRdb keeps only in-frame clonotypes and omits some of them. The sample includes about 28,000 clones, around nine tenths seen only once; the top ten take roughly 0.82%. The sample also formed part of further work on regulatory T cells. According to that study: Amplification used 52 TRBV primers and 13 TRBJ primers. Regulatory T cells showed the strongest V-J pair restriction and V/J gene skewing among patient repertoires.

The rearrangement links TRBV14 to TRBJ1-2; tentatively, D is TRBD1 (5 bases). Sequencing was done on a sample of Tregs sorted from blood. This TCR was recovered from a human donor in good health. The DNA for the CDR3 is TGTGCCAGCAGCCTCGAAGGGGCCCGCTATGGCTACACCTTC. Amino acid sequence: CASSLEGARYGYTF. The entire variable domain, with the rest obtained from reference TRBV14 and TRBJ1-2, is as follows: EAGVTQFPSHSVIEKGQTVTLRCDPISGHDNLYWYRRVMGKEIKFLLHFVKESKQDESGMPNNRFLAERTGGTYSTLKVQPAELEDSGVYFCASSLEGARYGYTFGSGTRLTVV.